These 10 T cell receptor beta chains came from one sample sequenced in a study of cytomegalovirus exposure and HLA in healthy donors. The PCR was carried out with 60 Vbeta primers and 13 Jbeta primers. Sequencing was performed with immunoSEQ multiplex PCR; in TCRdb, only in-frame clones are kept and a portion is missing. The profile shows about 92,000 clones, 80% of them singletons. Sequencing was done on a sample of PBMCs. The receptors derive from a man aged 18 to 30 in good health and CMV-seronegative.

Note on this clone: Other DNA sequences within the sample encode an identical CDR3. The CDR3 DNA reads as TGTGCCAGCAGCACCCACCGCGCAAGACTAGCGGCCACAGATACGCAGTATTTT. Protein sequence: CASSTHRARLAATDTQYF. This sequence joins TRBV9 and TRBJ2-3; TRBD2 agrees at 9 bases. Trimming took 4 bases from V and 2 from J; bases not matched to a gene: 14. The CDR3 sequence is 18 residues long. Germline CDR1 and CDR2: SGDLS and YYNGEE.

The chain is built from TRBV6-5 and TRBJ1-2; 12 nucleotides line up with TRBD1. The CDR3 is 16 amino acids. Germline lookup yields CDR1 MNHEY and CDR2 SVGAGI. J was trimmed by 5 bases and V by 4 bases; bases with no gene match: 8. The CDR3 sequence: CASSSGTGGAWYGYTF. DNA for the CDR3: TGTGCCAGCAGTTCCGGGACAGGGGGCGCTTGGTATGGCTACACCTTC.

This chain uses TRBV30 with TRBJ1-2, with a possible D match to TRBD1 (6 bases). The CDR3 runs 13 residues. Germline V gives CDR1 GTSNPN, CDR2 SVGIG (reference sequence). V dropped 2 bases and J dropped 3 bases, with 10 bases sitting between them. In nucleotides, the CDR3 is TGTGCCTGGAGTAAGTCAGGGGACTATGGCTACACCTTC. Its protein is CAWSKSGDYGYTF.

The J gene is TRBJ1-2, the V gene TRBV7-6; no clear D gene. The germline V and J ends were trimmed by 1 base and 4 bases, with 7 bases remaining between them. In germline, CDR1 is SGHVS, CDR2 FNYEAQ. The CDR3 loop spans 13 amino acids. In DNA, the CDR3 is TGTGCCAGCAGCTTAGAACAGAGCTATGGCTACACCTTC. Protein sequence: CASSLEQSYGYTF. Drawing the rest from reference TRBV7-6 and TRBJ1-2, the complete variable domain is GAGVSQSPRYKVTKRGQDVALRCDPISGHVSLYWYRQALGQGPEFLTYFNYEAQQDKSGLPNDRFSAERPEGSISTLTIQRTEQRDSAMYRCASSLEQSYGYTFGSGTRLTVV.

The genes are TRBV9 and TRBJ2-7, with TRBD1 matching 8 bases. After removal of 0 bases from V and 6 bases from J, the junction contained 11 bases not matched to a gene. The CDR3 contains 16 residues. Germline V lookup: CDR1 SGDLS, CDR2 YYNGEE. Written as DNA, the CDR3 is TGTGCCAGCAGCGTAGAAAATGGACAGGGTAGTGGCGAGCAGTACTTC. Translated: CASSVENGQGSGEQYF.

The chain uses TRBV5-1 and TRBJ2-2; TRBD1 matches at 7 bases. The V segment lost 4 bases and the J segment 0 bases; nucleotides outside the gene matches: 3. The germline gives CDR1 SGHRS, CDR2 YFSETQ. CDR3 size: 15 residues. DNA of the CDR3: TGCGCCAGCAGCCCAGGGACAGCGAACACCGGGGAGCTGTTTTTT. Residues: CASSPGTANTGELFF.

V gene TRBV10-3 combines with J gene TRBJ2-1; 7 nucleotides agree with TRBD2. This CDR3 contains 15 residues. Germline trimming cut 3 bases from V and 6 bases from J; bases unmatched to any gene: 8. Germline V lookup: CDR1 ENHRY, CDR2 SYGVKD. Written as DNA, the CDR3 is TGTGCCATCAGTGATGGGCGGGGGATCCGCAATGAGCAGTTCTTC. This codes for CAISDGRGIRNEQFF.

J is TRBJ1-6 and V is TRBV7-8; 7 nucleotides line up with TRBD1. The germline V gene encodes CDR1 SGHVS and CDR2 FQNEAQ. The junction had 9 bases not matched to a gene; V was cut back by 1 base and J by 9 bases. The CDR3 is made up of 16 amino acids. This chain's CDR3 is CASSLGRGQMVSPLHF. For the CDR3, the DNA is TGTGCCAGCAGCTTAGGGAGGGGGCAGATGGTTTCACCCCTCCACTTT.

The chain links TRBV6-1 to TRBJ1-2, with 7 bases aligning to TRBD1. CDR1 MNHNS and CDR2 SASEGT come from the germline V gene. The CDR3 covers 15 residues. Trimming at V came to 0 bases and at J to 4 bases, leaving 5 bases not matched to a gene. The CDR3 DNA reads as TGTGCCAGCAGTGAAGCGTCGGGACAGCTCTATGGCTACACCTTC. It translates to CASSEASGQLYGYTF.

The chain is built from TRBV11-2 and TRBJ2-7, with TRBD2 identical over 16 bases. The CDR3 contains 16 residues. Germline assignment: CDR1 SGHAT and CDR2 FQNNGV. Trimming at V came to 5 bases and at J to 9 bases, leaving 10 bases not matched to a gene. The DNA for the CDR3 is TGTGCCAGCAGCCCAGGAGGGACTAGCGGGGGGGCCTTGCAGTACTTC. Translating it yields CASSPGGTSGGALQYF. The variable domain in full, completed from reference TRBV11-2 and TRBJ2-7, reads EAGVAQSPRYKIIEKRQSVAFWCNPISGHATLYWYQQILGQGPKLLIQFQNNGVVDDSQLPKDRFSAERLKGVDSTLKIQPAKLEDSAVYLCASSPGGTSGGALQYFGPGTRLTVT.